The source of this T cell receptor beta chain is a study of shared clonotypes between healthy human individuals. Profiling relied on immunoSEQ multiplex PCR, and the TCRdb table lists in-frame clones only, not all of them. The data show 2 million to 2.5 million clones, about 90% seen once. The CDR3 has 14 amino acids. Trimming removed 5 bases from V and 0 bases from J, with 7 bases in between. Germline V lookup: CDR1 SNHLY, CDR2 FYNNEI. This clone has just one count. Its specificity is not known. Study results and caveats: Compared with clonotypes that all four donors shared, non-shared clonotypes had lower generation probabilities.

The receptor's source is a man aged 18 to 30 in good health. Some clones in this sample may be carry-over from other donors' samples. The chain carries TRBV2 and TRBJ1-4; D call uncertain. Sequenced sample: naive CD4+ T cells from PBMCs. Subset here: CD45RA+ positively selected. In DNA form, the CDR3 reads TGTGCCAGCAGTACTCAGACAACTAATGAAAAACTGTTTTTT. Its translation: CASSTQTTNEKLFF.